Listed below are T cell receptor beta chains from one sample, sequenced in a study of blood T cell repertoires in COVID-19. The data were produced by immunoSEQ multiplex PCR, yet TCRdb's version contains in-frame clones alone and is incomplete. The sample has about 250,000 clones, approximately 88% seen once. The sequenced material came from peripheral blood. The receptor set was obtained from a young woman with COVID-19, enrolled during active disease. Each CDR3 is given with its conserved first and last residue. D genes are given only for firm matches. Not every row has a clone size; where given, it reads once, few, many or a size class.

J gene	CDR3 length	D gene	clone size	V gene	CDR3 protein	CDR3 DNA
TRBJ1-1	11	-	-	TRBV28	CASGGDTEAFF	TGTGCCAGCGGAGGTGACACTGAAGCTTTCTTT
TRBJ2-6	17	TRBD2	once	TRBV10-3	CAISETGGLPGANVLTF	TGTGCCATCAGTGAAACGGGAGGGCTGCCTGGGGCCAACGTCCTGACTTTC
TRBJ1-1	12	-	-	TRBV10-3	CAISYTNTEAFF	TGTGCCATCAGTTACACGAACACTGAAGCTTTCTTT
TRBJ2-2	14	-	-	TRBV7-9	CASSLVPYTGELFF	TGTGCCAGCAGCTTAGTTCCTTACACCGGGGAGCTGTTTTTT
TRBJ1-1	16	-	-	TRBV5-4	CASIHQGMGMNTEAFF	TGTGCCAGCATCCACCAGGGGATGGGGATGAACACTGAAGCTTTCTTT
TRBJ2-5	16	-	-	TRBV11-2	CASSQYPTGIQETQYF	TGTGCCAGCAGCCAATACCCCACAGGTATCCAAGAGACCCAGTACTTC
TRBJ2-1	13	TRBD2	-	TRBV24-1	CATSDPTMGGEFF	TGTGCCACCAGTGATCCTACCATGGGGGGGGAGTTCTTC
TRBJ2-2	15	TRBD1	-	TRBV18	CASSPPYRGTGELFF	TGTGCCAGCTCACCACCGTACAGGGGCACCGGGGAGCTGTTTTTT
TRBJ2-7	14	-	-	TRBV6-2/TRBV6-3	CASSYGQALNEQYF	TGTGCCAGCAGTTACGGGCAGGCTCTCAACGAGCAGTACTTC
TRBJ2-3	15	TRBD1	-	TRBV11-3	CASSLGTGITDTQYF	TGTGCCAGCAGCCTCGGGACAGGGATCACAGATACGCAGTATTTT
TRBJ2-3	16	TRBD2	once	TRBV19	CASSISSGSSTDTQYF	TGTGCCAGTAGTATTTCTAGCGGAAGTAGCACAGATACGCAGTATTTT
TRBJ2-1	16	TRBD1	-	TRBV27	CASSLRGQVPYNKQFF	TGTGCCAGCAGTTTACGCGGACAGGTCCCCTACAATAAGCAGTTCTTC
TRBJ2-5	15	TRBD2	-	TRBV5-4	CASSLDPSGVETQYF	TGTGCCAGCAGCTTGGATCCTAGCGGGGTAGAGACCCAGTACTTC
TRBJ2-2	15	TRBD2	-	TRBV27	CASSGTSGRTGELFF	TGTGCCAGCAGCGGAACTAGCGGGAGGACCGGGGAGCTGTTTTTT
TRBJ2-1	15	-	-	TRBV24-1	CATSDLPGAGDEQFF	TGTGCCACCAGTGATTTGCCGGGGGCGGGGGATGAGCAGTTCTTC
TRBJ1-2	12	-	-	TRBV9	CASSPGDYGYTF	TGTGCCAGCAGCCCCGGGGACTATGGCTACACCTTC
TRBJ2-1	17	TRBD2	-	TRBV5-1	CASSSSQTSGSYNEQFF	TGCGCCAGCAGCTCCTCCCAGACTAGCGGGAGTTACAATGAGCAGTTCTTC
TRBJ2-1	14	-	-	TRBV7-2	CASSPTDEGGEQFF	TGTGCCAGCAGCCCTACGGATGAGGGGGGGGAGCAGTTCTTC
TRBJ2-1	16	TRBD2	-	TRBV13	CASSPGGLAGGNEQFF	TGTGCCAGCAGCCCGGGGGGGCTAGCGGGGGGCAATGAGCAGTTCTTC
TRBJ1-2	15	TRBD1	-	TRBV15	CATSRETGGAYGYTF	TGTGCCACCAGCAGAGAGACAGGGGGAGCCTATGGCTACACCTTC
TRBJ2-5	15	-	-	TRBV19	CASSIVGRGKETQYF	TGTGCCAGTAGTATCGTCGGCAGGGGTAAAGAGACCCAGTACTTC
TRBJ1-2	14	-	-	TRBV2	CASSGNRAPYGYTF	TGTGCCAGCAGTGGAAACAGGGCGCCCTATGGCTACACCTTC
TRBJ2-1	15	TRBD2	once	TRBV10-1	CASSESLAGGSEQFF	TGCGCCAGCAGTGAGTCGCTAGCGGGAGGGAGTGAGCAGTTCTTC
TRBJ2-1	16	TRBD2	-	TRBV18	CASSPRERGRHNEQFF	TGTGCCAGCTCACCGCGGGAGAGGGGAAGGCACAATGAGCAGTTCTTC
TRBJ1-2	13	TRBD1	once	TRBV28	CASSLSDRESYTF	TGTGCCAGCAGTTTATCCGACAGGGAGAGCTACACCTTC
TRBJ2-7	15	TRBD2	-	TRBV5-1	CASSPRGGLTYEQYF	TGCGCCAGCAGCCCGCGGGGGGGATTAACCTACGAGCAGTACTTC
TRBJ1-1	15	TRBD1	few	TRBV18	CASSPRQGVNTEAFF	TGTGCCAGCTCACCACGACAGGGGGTGAACACTGAAGCTTTCTTT
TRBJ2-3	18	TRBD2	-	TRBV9	CASSVVASGNRQTDTQYF	TGTGCCAGCAGCGTAGTAGCTAGCGGTAACCGGCAGACAGATACGCAGTATTTT
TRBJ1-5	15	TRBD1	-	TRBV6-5	CASRPTLQGGQPQHF	TGTGCCAGCAGGCCTACGCTTCAGGGGGGTCAGCCCCAGCATTTT
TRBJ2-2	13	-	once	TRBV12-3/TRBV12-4	CASRQDTPGELFF	TGTGCCAGCAGACAAGATACGCCCGGGGAGCTGTTTTTT
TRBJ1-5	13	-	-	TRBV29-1	CSVVQGRDQPQHF	TGCAGCGTTGTCCAGGGAAGGGATCAGCCCCAGCATTTT
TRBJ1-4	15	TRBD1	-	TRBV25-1	CASSETDRFDEKLFF	TGTGCCAGCAGTGAAACGGACAGGTTTGATGAAAAACTGTTTTTT
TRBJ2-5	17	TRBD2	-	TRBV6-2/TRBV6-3	CASSPGAGSAGVETQYF	TGTGCCAGCAGCCCCGGGGCTGGTTCGGCGGGGGTAGAGACCCAGTACTTC
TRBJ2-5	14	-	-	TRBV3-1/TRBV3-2	CASSQSPNQETQYF	TGTGCCAGCAGCCAATCGCCTAACCAAGAGACCCAGTACTTC
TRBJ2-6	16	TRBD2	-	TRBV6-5	CASSYRRGYGANVLTF	TGTGCCAGCAGTTACAGGCGGGGGTATGGGGCCAACGTCCTGACTTTC
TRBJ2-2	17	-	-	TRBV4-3	CASRRSCCTELTGELFF	TGCGCCAGCAGACGATCCTGTTGTACAGAACTCACCGGGGAGCTGTTTTTT
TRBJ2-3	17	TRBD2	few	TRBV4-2	CASSAWTSGGTTDTQYF	TGTGCCAGCAGCGCCTGGACTAGCGGGGGGACCACAGATACGCAGTATTTT
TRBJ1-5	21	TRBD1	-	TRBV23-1	CASSLPNLPGQTPIWNQPQHF	TGCGCCAGCAGTCTCCCAAACCTTCCGGGACAGACCCCCATATGGAATCAGCCCCAGCATTTT
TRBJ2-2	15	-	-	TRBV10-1	CASSENGKNTGELFF	TGCGCCAGCAGTGAAAACGGGAAGAACACCGGGGAGCTGTTTTTT
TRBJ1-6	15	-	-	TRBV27	CASSSTTWGNSPLHF	TGTGCCAGCAGTTCTACTACATGGGGCAATTCACCCCTCCACTTT
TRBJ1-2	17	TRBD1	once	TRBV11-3	CASSFVRGRWLSYGYTF	TGTGCCAGCAGCTTTGTCAGGGGGCGATGGCTTAGCTATGGCTACACCTTC